Following are 23 T cell receptor beta chains from one sample sequenced in a study of glioma-infiltrating T cells after dendritic cell vaccination. Only in-frame clones appear in the TCRdb table, and some are missing; sequencing was by immunoSEQ multiplex PCR. The sample has about 82,000 clones; around 90% are singletons. The sequencing here drew on blood, taken before dendritic cell vaccination. All receptors come from a human donor with glioblastoma.

The chain carries TRBV19 and TRBJ1-2, with D hard to call. Trimming took 3 bases from V and 3 from J, leaving 14 bases between them. This CDR3 is 15 amino acids long. The germline CDR1 and CDR2 sequences are LNHDA and SQIVND (reference sequence). The CDR3 coding sequence is TGTGCCAGTAGTATCGGAGGGAACCCCCACTATGGCTACACCTTC. This sequence encodes CASSIGGNPHYGYTF.

This chain links TRBV5-1 with TRBJ1-2, with TRBD1 matching over 8 bases. Germline CDR1 is SGHRS and CDR2 is YFSETQ. J was trimmed by 4 bases and V by 0 bases; bases with no gene match: 11. CDR3 size: 17 residues. The CDR3 loop reads CASSLDLGTGASYGYTF. CDR3 bases: TGCGCCAGCAGCTTGGACCTAGGGACAGGCGCATCCTATGGCTACACCTTC. Full variable domain (rest looked up from reference TRBV5-1 and TRBJ1-2): KAGVTQTPRYLIKTRGQQVTLSCSPISGHRSVSWYQQTPGQGLQFLFEYFSETQRNKGNFPGRFSGRQFSNSRSEMNVSTLELGDSALYLCASSLDLGTGASYGYTFGSGTRLTVV.

The chain uses TRBV19 and TRBJ1-5; maybe TRBD1 (6 bases). The CDR3 has 17 residues. The V end was cut by 7 bases, the J end by 1 base, with 20 bases between. CDR1 LNHDA and CDR2 SQIVND come from the germline V gene (reference sequence). CDR3 protein: CASTPSTGQKSNQPQHF. CDR3 in DNA: TGTGCCAGTACCCCATCGACAGGCCAAAAGAGCAATCAGCCCCAGCATTTT. The complete variable domain, with remaining parts taken from reference TRBV19 and TRBJ1-5, reads DGGITQSPKYLFRKEGQNVTLSCEQNLNHDAMYWYRQDPGQGLRLIYYSQIVNDFQKGDIAEGYSVSREKKESFPLTVTSAQKNPTAFYLCASTPSTGQKSNQPQHFGDGTRLSIL.

This clone was seen just once. This chain links TRBV6-1 with TRBJ1-5, with D perhaps matching TRBD1 (5 bases). Germline V gives CDR1 MNHNS, CDR2 SASEGT. The CDR3 has 15 amino acids. V lost 10 bases and J lost 0, with 16 bases in between. As DNA, the CDR3 is TGTGCCACCCAAGCAAGGGGCCTTAGCAATCAGCCCCAGCATTTT. Translating gives CATQARGLSNQPQHF.

This sequence joins TRBV13 and TRBJ1-1; 9 bases line up with TRBD1. This CDR3 has 16 residues. With V trimmed by 2 bases and J by 0 bases, 4 bases remained unmatched. The V gene's germline CDR1 is PRHDT and CDR2 FYEKMQ (reference sequence). The CDR3 nucleotides read TGTGCCAGCAGCTTAAGGACAGGGGCTATGAACACTGAAGCTTTCTTT. Protein: CASSLRTGAMNTEAFF.

The rearrangement links TRBV4-1 to TRBJ1-2; 8 positions agree with TRBD1. Germline V gene sequence: CDR1 MGHRA, CDR2 YSYEKL. CDR3 length equals 15 residues. The ends lost 2 bases at V and 3 bases at J; junction bases unmatched: 5. In nucleotides, the CDR3 is TGCGCCAGCAGCCAACAGACAGGGGCCTACTATGGCTACACCTTC. Amino acid sequence: CASSQQTGAYYGYTF.

The V and J genes are TRBV9 and TRBJ2-3; a possible D gene is TRBD1 (5 bases). The germline V gene encodes CDR1 SGDLS and CDR2 YYNGEE. The CDR3 consists of 15 residues. V was shortened by 4 bases and J by 0 bases, with 12 bases between the two germline ends. The CDR3 DNA sequence: TGTGCCAGCAGCAAAAGACAGAGTAGCACAGATACGCAGTATTTT. As protein: CASSKRQSSTDTQYF.

The J gene is TRBJ2-5, the V gene TRBV2, with D perhaps matching TRBD1 (6 bases). Germline CDR1 reads SNHLY; CDR2 reads FYNNEI. The CDR3 contains 14 residues. Trimming cost V 8 bases and J 2 bases, with 15 bases left between them. In DNA, the CDR3 is TGTGCCAGCCAGGGGATCGGGCTACAAGAGACCCAGTACTTC. This encodes CASQGIGLQETQYF.

This chain connects TRBV7-9 to TRBJ1-1; 9 nucleotides agree with TRBD1. The V segment lost 5 bases and the J segment 4 bases; nucleotides outside the gene matches: 11. The CDR3 has 16 residues. Germline V gene lookup returns CDR1 SEHNR and CDR2 FQNEAQ (reference sequence). The CDR3 protein is CASSARYTGGGTEAFF. The CDR3 region has the DNA TGTGCCAGCAGCGCCCGATATACAGGGGGCGGCACTGAAGCTTTCTTT.

This chain connects TRBV28 to TRBJ2-5; 8 bases agree with TRBD2. Germline V gene data show CDR1 as MDHEN and CDR2 as SYDVKM. The CDR3 has 16 residues. The V gene end was trimmed by 4 bases and the J gene end by 5 bases; junction bases not matched to a gene: 12. The CDR3 DNA reads as TGTGCCAGCAGTTCCCTCGCCGGGGGGGCTTGGGAGACCCAGTACTTC. This sequence encodes CASSSLAGGAWETQYF.

V usage is TRBV19 and J usage is TRBJ2-7, with TRBD1 as a possible D gene (6 bases). CDR1 LNHDA and CDR2 SQIVND come from the germline V gene (reference sequence). V lost 6 bases and J 2 bases, leaving 14 bases between the germline ends. The CDR3 is 14 amino acids. The CDR3 reads CASRGPGATYEQYF. The CDR3 nucleotides read TGTGCCAGTAGGGGACCAGGGGCGACCTACGAGCAGTACTTC. Complete variable domain (other parts from reference TRBV19 and TRBJ2-7): DGGITQSPKYLFRKEGQNVTLSCEQNLNHDAMYWYRQDPGQGLRLIYYSQIVNDFQKGDIAEGYSVSREKKESFPLTVTSAQKNPTAFYLCASRGPGATYEQYFGPGTRLTVT.

The rearrangement links TRBV6-1 to TRBJ1-1; D call uncertain. Germline V gene lookup returns CDR1 MNHNS and CDR2 SASEGT. This CDR3 is built from 13 residues. The V and J ends lost 4 bases and 1 base respectively, with 7 bases between them. The CDR3 coding sequence is TGTGCCAGCAGTGTAAGAGAGAACACTGAAGCTTTCTTT. This gives the protein CASSVRENTEAFF.

The chain uses TRBV19 and TRBJ1-5; D is undetermined. Trimming took 9 bases from V and 2 from J, leaving 14 bases between them. The CDR3 contains 14 residues. In germline, CDR1 is LNHDA, CDR2 SQIVND (reference sequence). CDR3 bases: TGTGCCAGCAGCATCATGGCGGGCAATCAGCCCCAGCATTTT. Encoded protein: CASSIMAGNQPQHF.

The chain uses TRBV19 and TRBJ1-2; D perhaps matches TRBD1 (5 bases). CDR3 size: 13 residues. Germline V gene lookup returns CDR1 LNHDA and CDR2 SQIVND (reference sequence). Between the trimmed V and J ends, which lost 4 bases and 7 bases, there was a span of 13 bases. As DNA, the CDR3 is TGTGCCAGTAGTACCCAGGGAAAAGGTGGCTACACCTTC. Its protein product is CASSTQGKGGYTF.

The V gene is TRBV6-1, the J gene TRBJ1-5; D might be TRBD1 (5 bases). Germline CDR1 is MNHNS and CDR2 is SASEGT. V was shortened by 1 base and J by 0 bases, with 13 bases between the two germline ends. CDR3 size: 17 residues. Here the CDR3 reads CASSEDIDSYSNQPQHF. CDR3 nucleotides: TGTGCCAGCAGTGAAGATATTGACAGTTATAGCAATCAGCCCCAGCATTTT.

This chain links TRBV10-2 with TRBJ2-5, with 10 bases matching TRBD1. This CDR3 region has 15 residues. With 0 bases clipped from V and 5 bases from J, the junction kept 3 bases outside the gene matches. The V gene's germline CDR1 is WSHSY and CDR2 SAAADI. The CDR3 DNA sequence: TGCGCCAGCAGTGAGTCGACAGGGGGCTGGGAGACCCAGTACTTC. Amino acid sequence: CASSESTGGWETQYF.

The gene calls are TRBV27 and TRBJ2-7, with 7 bases matching TRBD2. This CDR3 region has 15 residues. CDR1 MNHEY and CDR2 SMNVEV come from the germline V gene (reference sequence). V shed 2 bases and J 4 bases; nucleotides not matched to a gene: 8. DNA of the CDR3: TGTGCCAGCAGTTTAGGAGCGGGGAGAGGTTACGAGCAGTACTTC. This sequence encodes CASSLGAGRGYEQYF.

This chain links TRBV4-1 with TRBJ1-2; unclear D gene. Trimming took off 0 bases at V and 8 bases at J, with 16 bases between the two ends. The CDR3 is 15 residues long. Germline V gene sequence: CDR1 MGHRA, CDR2 YSYEKL. The CDR3 sequence: CASSQEGRPPRGYTF. The CDR3 nucleotides are TGCGCCAGCAGCCAAGAAGGCAGACCCCCGAGGGGCTACACCTTC.

This clone was detected only once. This chain uses TRBV6-1 with TRBJ2-5, with 7 bases identical to TRBD1. Looked up from germline, CDR1 is MNHNS and CDR2 is SASEGT. CDR3 size: 12 residues. With V trimmed by 7 bases and J by 5 bases, 4 bases remained unmatched. As DNA, the CDR3 is TGTGCCAGCATAGGGGGCGGCGAGACCCAGTACTTC. It encodes CASIGGGETQYF.

This clone was seen a single time. The rearrangement uses TRBV25-1 and TRBJ2-7; D remains ambiguous. CDR1 is MGHDK, CDR2 SYGVNS, per germline. Between the trimmed V and J ends, which lost 5 bases and 3 bases, there was a span of 5 bases. This CDR3 region has 11 residues. CDR3 protein: CASSPGYEQYF. The CDR3 DNA follows: TGTGCCAGCAGTCCCGGCTACGAGCAGTACTTC.

The chain uses TRBV15 and TRBJ2-7; no reliable D call. The CDR3 contains 14 residues. CDR1 is LNHNV, CDR2 YYDKDF, per germline (reference sequence). V lost 2 bases to trimming and J lost 5 bases, with 13 bases between them. The CDR3 DNA is TGTGCCACCAGCAGACTATCGGGTTCTGACGAGCAGTACTTC. Its translation: CATSRLSGSDEQYF.

V and J are TRBV11-2 and TRBJ2-7, with 7 bases fitting TRBD1. The CDR3 contains 15 residues. In germline, CDR1 is SGHAT, CDR2 FQNNGV. Trimming took 2 bases from V and 4 from J; bases not matched to a gene: 8. The CDR3 coding sequence is TGTGCCAGCAGCTTAACAGGGGTGAGCTGGTACGAGCAGTACTTC. It is translated as CASSLTGVSWYEQYF.

This rearrangement joins TRBV5-6 to TRBJ1-6, with D perhaps TRBD1 (6 bases). Germline V gene lookup returns CDR1 SGHDT and CDR2 YYEEEE. The CDR3 covers 17 residues. V gave up 2 bases and J gave up 10 bases, with 22 bases separating them. The CDR3 bases are TGTGCCAGCAGCTTCGGGGGGGCCGGGAGCTTCCCATCACCCCTCCACTTT. As protein: CASSFGGAGSFPSPLHF.